This entry describes one T cell receptor beta chain. One entry per CDR3 protein results from TCRdb running MiXCR on the RT-PCR reads. The sample has 650,000 to 800,000 distinct CDR3 sequences, around 13% seen once; the top ten hold less than 9%. This sample is part of a study of response to subunit inactivated influenza vaccine. This CDR3 has 13 amino acids. The ends were cut back, 5 bases at V and 4 bases at J, with 11 bases in the middle. The sample consisted of PBMCs from blood, taken 14 days before vaccination. The TCR comes from a man aged 50 to 60 who received an inactivated influenza vaccine. This chain uses TRBV12-3 or TRBV12-4 with TRBJ2-5, with a tentative D call TRBD2 (6 bases). CDR3 nucleotides: TGTGCCAGCAGTGGGGGGACTGTAGAGACCCAGTACTTC. This translates into CASSGGTVETQYF.